This passage covers 28 T cell receptor beta chains from one sample sequenced in a study of CD8 T cells in ankylosing spondylitis. TCRdb processed the 5' RACE reads anew with MiXCR; each CDR3 protein has one entry. The sample includes 500,000 to 550,000 distinct CDR3 sequences, roughly 13% seen only once; the top ten take about 6.8%. Study-wide results and caveats: For ankylosing spondylitis blood, a TCR beta motif of eight or nine highly homologous variants appeared characteristic.

Their cognate antigens are unknown. Sequenced input: blood, either unsorted or a sorted T cell fraction (not recorded which). Receptor source: a male donor with ankylosing spondylitis.

This clonotype was observed a handful of times. The chain has TRBV20-1 and TRBJ2-1, with 9 nucleotides matching TRBD2. J was trimmed by 4 bases and V by 6 bases; bases with no gene match: 10. The germline CDR1 and CDR2 sequences are DFQATT and SNEGSKA (reference sequence). The CDR3 length is 15 residues. CDR3 bases: TGCAGTGCCAAACCCAGCGGGAGGAGATACAATGAGCAGTTCTTC. Its translation is CSAKPSGRRYNEQFF.

This rearrangement joins TRBV21-1 to TRBJ1-4. TRBV21-1 is deemed a pseudogene. The CDR3 covers 15 residues. CDR3 in amino acids: CASSKPAGGHEKLFF. CDR3 in DNA: TGTGCCAGCAGCAAGCCGGCGGGAGGCCATGAAAAACTGTTTTTT.

This clonotype has more than one count but fewer than ten. The chain combines TRBV7-2 with TRBJ2-7; no clear D. Germline CDR1 and CDR2: SGHTA and FQGNSA. This CDR3 contains 13 residues. V was cut by 1 base and J by 6 bases, with 10 bases left in between. This CDR3 reads CASSLVGWGEQYF. Here the CDR3 DNA reads TGTGCCAGCAGCTTAGTGGGGTGGGGCGAGCAGTACTTC.

This clonotype showed up just a few times. The CDR3 region is CASSRDLTSYEQYF. Here the CDR3 DNA reads TGTGCCAGCAGTCGGGACTTAACCTCCTACGAGCAGTACTTC. This rearrangement joins TRBV11-2 to TRBJ2-7; possibly TRBD2 for D (6 bases). The germline gives CDR1 SGHAT, CDR2 FQNNGV. The V end was cut by 6 bases, the J end by 0 bases, with 12 bases between. CDR3 size: 14 residues.

The CDR3, as DNA: TGTGCCACCAGTGACCGCGATAAATCGTTCTTC. Amino acids: CATSDRDKSFF. The V and J genes are TRBV24-1 and TRBJ2-1, with D hard to call. Deletions cut 4 bases from V and 15 bases from J, with 12 bases between. Germline V lookup: CDR1 KGHDR, CDR2 SFDVKD. The CDR3 is 11 residues long.

The V gene is TRBV5-5, the J gene TRBJ2-2; the D is unclear. The ends were cut back, 2 bases at V and 4 bases at J, with 9 bases in the middle. The CDR3 runs 14 residues. CDR1 and CDR2 (germline): SGHKS, YYEKEE (reference sequence). CDR3 sequence reads: CASSFGASTGELFF. In DNA form, the CDR3 reads TGTGCCAGCAGCTTCGGAGCCAGCACCGGGGAGCTGTTTTTT.

This clonotype showed up just a few times. The chain recombines TRBV7-9 with TRBJ1-4, with TRBD1 matching over 11 bases. V was pared by 8 bases and J by 8 bases, with 4 bases of the junction left unmatched. Germline V lookup: CDR1 SEHNR, CDR2 FQNEAQ (reference sequence). CDR3 length: 13 amino acids. The CDR3 reads CASGTGGAEKLFF. CDR3 bases: TGTGCCAGCGGGACAGGGGGAGCGGAAAAACTGTTTTTT.

This clonotype was counted at least ten times. The CDR3: CASSSEVGHTQYF. In nucleotides, the CDR3 is TGTGCCAGCAGCTCCGAGGTTGGGCATACGCAGTATTTT. The chain recombines TRBV11-3 with TRBJ2-3; no clear D gene. Germline CDR1 and CDR2: SGHNT and YENEEA. Trimming cost V 4 bases and J 7 bases, with 12 bases left between them. The CDR3 is 13 amino acids.

The chain uses TRBV7-9 and TRBJ1-4; D gene ambiguous. The germline V gene has CDR1 SEHNR and CDR2 FQNEAQ (reference sequence). V lost 3 bases, J lost 4 bases, and 9 bases lay in between. This CDR3 has 14 amino acids. CDR3 in DNA: TGTGCCAGCAGCTTTTTGGGGAATAATGAAAAACTGTTTTTT. This gives the protein CASSFLGNNEKLFF.

The V and J genes are TRBV29-1 and TRBJ1-3; D might be TRBD1 (5 bases). Between the trimmed V and J ends, which lost 3 bases and 0 bases, there was a span of 6 bases. The length of the CDR3 is 13 residues. From germline, CDR1 is SQVTM and CDR2 ANQGSEA. The CDR3 DNA reads TGCAGCGTTGAGACAGACTCTGGAAACACCATATATTTT. Translating gives CSVETDSGNTIYF.

This clonotype has a handful of counts. CDR3 amino acids: CASSQPGQGWINEQFF. CDR3 in DNA: TGCGCCAGCAGCCAACCAGGACAGGGGTGGATCAATGAGCAGTTCTTC. This chain uses TRBV4-1 with TRBJ2-1, with 9 nucleotides matching TRBD1. This CDR3 region has 16 residues. V trimming: 2 bases; J trimming: 6 bases; junction bases outside the gene matches: 8. Looked up from germline, CDR1 is MGHRA and CDR2 is YSYEKL.

The chain is built from TRBV7-2 and TRBJ1-6; D gene uncertain. The CDR3 is made up of 14 amino acids. CDR1 is SGHTA and CDR2 is FQGNSA in the germline V gene. V lost 1 base to trimming and J lost 11 bases, with 12 bases between them. The CDR3 region has the DNA TGTGCCAGCAGCTTAGTACCCCCCGGTCCACCCCTCCACTTT. Its translation is CASSLVPPGPPLHF.

The sample holds many counts of this clonotype. The rearrangement uses TRBV5-1 and TRBJ2-7; 13 bases match TRBD2. The CDR3 is 15 residues long. The V gene end was trimmed by 4 bases and the J gene end by 3 bases; junction bases not matched to a gene: 4. Germline assignment: CDR1 SGHRS and CDR2 YFSETQ. The CDR3 DNA reads TGCGCCAGCAGCACCCGACTAGCGGGAGGCTACGAGCAGTACTTC. This translates into CASSTRLAGGYEQYF.

The sample holds a few counts of this clonotype. This sequence joins TRBV5-1 and TRBJ2-1; 8 bases are shared with TRBD1. Germline V gives CDR1 SGHRS, CDR2 YFSETQ. The CDR3 has 14 residues. The junction had 4 bases not matched to a gene; V was cut back by 2 bases and J by 6 bases. CDR3 nucleotides: TGCGCCAGCAGCTTACGGACAGGGCTCAATGAGCAGTTCTTC. Translating it yields CASSLRTGLNEQFF. Full variable domain (remainder filled in from reference TRBV5-1 and TRBJ2-1): KAGVTQTPRYLIKTRGQQVTLSCSPISGHRSVSWYQQTPGQGLQFLFEYFSETQRNKGNFPGRFSGRQFSNSRSEMNVSTLELGDSALYLCASSLRTGLNEQFFGPGTRLTVL.

The V gene is TRBV14, the J gene TRBJ2-1; 11 bases agree with TRBD2. CDR1 SGHDN and CDR2 FVKESK come from the germline V gene. V was clipped by 3 bases and J by 4 bases; unmatched bases: 5. The CDR3 has 16 residues. CDR3 loop: CASSHLSGRGYNEQFF. The DNA for the CDR3 is TGTGCCAGCAGCCACCTTAGCGGGAGGGGATACAATGAGCAGTTCTTC.

This clonotype was seen more than once but under ten times. V gene TRBV28 combines with J gene TRBJ1-2; 8 bases are a match to TRBD1. Trimming removed 6 bases from V and 4 bases from J; junction bases left unmatched: 10. The CDR3 runs to 15 residues. Germline values: CDR1 MDHEN, CDR2 SYDVKM. The DNA of the CDR3 is TGTGCCAGCAGGACCAGGGGACAGGACATCTATGGCTACACCTTC. Amino acid sequence: CASRTRGQDIYGYTF.

This clonotype was recorded at least ten times. The V and J genes are TRBV24-1 and TRBJ2-1, with D maybe TRBD1 (8 bases). The germline CDR1 and CDR2 sequences are KGHDR and SFDVKD. Trimming shortened V by 0 bases and J by 10 bases, and 18 bases separated the two germline ends. There are 16 residues in the CDR3. The CDR3 is CATSDLGTGGAVEQFF. CDR3 bases: TGTGCCACCAGTGATTTGGGTACAGGGGGGGCGGTGGAGCAGTTCTTC.

V usage is TRBV9 and J usage is TRBJ2-6; D may be TRBD1 (5 bases). The V end was cut by 3 bases, the J end by 1 base, with 5 bases between. Germline CDR1 is SGDLS and CDR2 is YYNGEE. This CDR3 comprises 14 residues. The CDR3: CASSGQSGANVLTF. Written as DNA, the CDR3 is TGTGCCAGCAGCGGACAGTCTGGGGCCAACGTCCTGACTTTC.

The chain couples TRBV21-1 to TRBJ1-2; TRBD1, as called in the table, went unchecked against the DNA. TRBV21-1 is a recognized pseudogene. This CDR3 comprises 17 residues. The CDR3, as DNA: TGTGCCAGCAGCAAAGTGAGGAAGACAGGAGGTTTTTATGGCTACACCTTC. It is translated as CASSKVRKTGGFYGYTF.

The chain is built from TRBV24-1 and TRBJ2-2, with D perhaps being TRBD1 or TRBD2 (5 bases each). V was pared by 6 bases and J by 0 bases, with 13 bases between. Looked up from germline, CDR1 is KGHDR and CDR2 is SFDVKD. The CDR3 spans 16 residues. CDR3: CATSQRGSANTGELFF. The DNA of the CDR3 is TGTGCCACCAGTCAGAGGGGCAGCGCGAACACCGGGGAGCTGTTTTTT.

The sample holds a few counts of this clonotype. CDR3 region: CASSLGARNNEQFF. The CDR3 DNA reads as TGTGCCAGCAGTTTAGGGGCCCGAAACAATGAGCAGTTCTTC. The chain employs TRBV12-3 or TRBV12-4 and TRBJ2-1, with unresolved D. The CDR3 extends over 14 amino acids. Trimming took off 1 base at V and 5 bases at J, with 9 bases between the two ends.

In this sample, this clonotype turned up a few times. The rearrangement links TRBV2 to TRBJ2-7, with 14 bases aligning to TRBD2. The CDR3 loop spans 15 amino acids. Unmatched junction bases numbered 8, after V lost 7 bases and J lost 6 bases. The germline CDR1 and CDR2 sequences are SNHLY and FYNNEI. CDR3 loop: CASNLGLAGVGEQYV. The DNA of the CDR3 is TGTGCCAGCAATTTGGGACTAGCGGGAGTCGGCGAGCAGTACGTC.

V gene TRBV11-2 combines with J gene TRBJ2-7; tentative D call: TRBD1 (6 bases). Germline lookup yields CDR1 SGHAT and CDR2 FQNNGV. The CDR3 length is 15 residues. Trimming left V 4 bases short and J 0 bases short, with 13 bases between. The CDR3 DNA reads as TGTGCCAGCAGCTACCTACAGGGCACCTCCTACGAGCAGTACTTC. It codes for CASSYLQGTSYEQYF. The full variable domain, completed using reference TRBV11-2 and TRBJ2-7, is EAGVAQSPRYKIIEKRQSVAFWCNPISGHATLYWYQQILGQGPKLLIQFQNNGVVDDSQLPKDRFSAERLKGVDSTLKIQPAKLEDSAVYLCASSYLQGTSYEQYFGPGTRLTVT.

This clonotype was counted between two and nine times. The chain recombines TRBV7-2 with TRBJ1-1; D perhaps matches TRBD1 (5 bases). This CDR3 region has 14 residues. Germline CDR1 reads SGHTA; CDR2 reads FQGNSA. With 5 bases removed from V and 7 bases from J, the gap between germline ends came to 17 bases. The CDR3 nucleotides are TGTGCCAGCAGCCCCGAGGGGCAGTTAGTTGAAGCTTTCTTT. Encoded protein: CASSPEGQLVEAFF.

J is TRBJ1-3 and V is TRBV11-2; no clear D. The CDR3 covers 21 residues. The germline CDR1 and CDR2 sequences are SGHAT and FQNNGV. V lost 5 bases to trimming and J lost 0 bases, with 29 bases between them. The CDR3 nucleotides are TGTGCCAGCAGCCCCTATCTCCTCAGCCTGACCCGATCACTCTCTGGAAACACCATATATTTT. Translated, it gives CASSPYLLSLTRSLSGNTIYF.

CDR3 amino acids: CASSGGTVIDSPLHF. The CDR3 DNA follows: TGTGCCAGTAGTGGAGGGACAGTTATTGATTCACCCCTCCACTTT. The chain links TRBV19 to TRBJ1-6; TRBD1 matches 7 bases. V was clipped by 5 bases and J by 8 bases; unmatched bases: 9. CDR1 and CDR2 from the germline V gene are LNHDA and SQIVND (reference sequence). This CDR3 region has 15 residues.

The chain uses TRBV2 and TRBJ2-1; maybe TRBD2 (5 bases). Germline values: CDR1 SNHLY, CDR2 FYNNEI. The CDR3 loop spans 11 amino acids. V lost 6 bases and J 9 bases, leaving 9 bases between the germline ends. As DNA, the CDR3 is TGTGCCAGCAGGCCCGAGGGTGAGCAGTTCTTC. This encodes CASRPEGEQFF.

The chain combines TRBV25-1 with TRBJ1-2, with 11 nucleotides matching TRBD1. The germline V gene encodes CDR1 MGHDK and CDR2 SYGVNS. Losses at the gene ends were 4 bases for V and 7 bases for J; bases not matched to a gene: 8. CDR3 length: 15 residues. The CDR3 DNA reads TGTGCCAGCAGTGCCCACACCGGGACAGGGGGTGGCTACACCTTC. This gives the protein CASSAHTGTGGGYTF.